The subject of this entry is one TCR beta chain. This entry is derived from a study of blood T cell repertoires in COVID-19. As for the study in general: Acute and convalescent COVID-19 samples came from the United States, Italy and Spain.

The germline CDR1 and CDR2 sequences are KGHSH and LQKENI. The CDR3 covers 17 residues. With 5 bases clipped from V and 6 bases from J, the junction kept 15 bases outside the gene matches. As processed by the authors: Amplified reference gene primers provided the basis for estimating nucleated cell counts. Assay used: immunoSEQ multiplex PCR; TCRdb lists only in-frame clones, some missing. V, J and clone size are taken as reported in that table, and D and trimming were inferred from the DNA itself. Among about 320,000 clones, more than 90% were seen once, and the ten largest hold 2.6%. The sequencing sample was made of PBMCs or T cells enriched from blood (not recorded which). This TCR came from a man aged 60-69 years who had recovered from COVID-19. This chain joins TRBV18 and TRBJ2-1; TRBD2 aligns across 8 bases. CDR3 amino acids: CASSSGSGMEGFNEQFF. The CDR3 nucleotides read TGTGCCAGCTCAAGCGGGAGCGGGATGGAAGGATTCAATGAGCAGTTCTTC.